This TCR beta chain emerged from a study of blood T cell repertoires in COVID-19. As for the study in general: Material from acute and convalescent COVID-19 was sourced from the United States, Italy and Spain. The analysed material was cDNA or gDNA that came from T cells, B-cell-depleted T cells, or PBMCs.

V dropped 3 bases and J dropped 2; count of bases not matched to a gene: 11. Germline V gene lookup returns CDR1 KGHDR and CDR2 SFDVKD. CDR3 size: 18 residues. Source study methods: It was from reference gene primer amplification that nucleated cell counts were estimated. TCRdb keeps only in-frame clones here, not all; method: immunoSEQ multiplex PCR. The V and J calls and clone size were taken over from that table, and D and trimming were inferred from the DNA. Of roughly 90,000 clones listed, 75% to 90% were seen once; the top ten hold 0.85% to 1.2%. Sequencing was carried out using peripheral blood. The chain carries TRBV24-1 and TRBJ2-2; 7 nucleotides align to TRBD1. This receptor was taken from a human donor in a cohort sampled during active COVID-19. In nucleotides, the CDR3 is TGTGCCACCAGTGATCCGTCCAGCCGGACAGGAAACACCGGGGAGCTGTTTTTT. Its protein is CATSDPSSRTGNTGELFF.